The text below deals with one TCR beta chain. Data came from immunoSEQ multiplex PCR; TCRdb stores just in-frame clones and leaves some out. The table includes some 130,000 clones, about 93% detected once. This specimen belongs to a study of OX40 agonist ivuxolimab in advanced cancers. Looked up from germline, CDR1 is KGHSH and CDR2 is LQKENI. V shed 3 bases and J 8 bases; nucleotides not matched to a gene: 10. The CDR3 extends over 15 amino acids. This sequence joins TRBV18 and TRBJ2-1; 7 positions match TRBD1. This TCR was recovered from an adult with an advanced solid tumor such as melanoma, head and neck, liver or kidney cancer. Sequenced here: CD4+ or CD8+ T cells sorted from blood, sampled in a trial of the OX40 agonist ivuxolimab. Here the CDR3 reads CASSPRGYPGYEQFF. The CDR3 bases are TGTGCCAGCTCACCCAGGGGGTACCCTGGATATGAGCAGTTCTTC. The whole variable domain, remainder taken from reference TRBV18 and TRBJ2-1, is NAGVMQNPRHLVRRRGQEARLRCSPMKGHSHVYWYRQLPEEGLKFMVYLQKENIIDESGMPKERFSAEFPKEGPSILRIQQVVRGDSAAYFCASSPRGYPGYEQFFGPGTRLTVL.